Listed below are T cell receptor beta chains from one sample, sequenced in a study of blood T cell repertoires in COVID-19. Measured with immunoSEQ multiplex PCR; TCRdb has only the in-frame clones, and not every one. The table shows some 250,000 clones, with approximately 83% occurring only once. Sequenced sample: peripheral blood. Receptor source: a woman aged 30 to 39 who had recovered from COVID-19. CDR3s include the opening cysteine and the closing phenylalanine or tryptophan. A D gene is named only where the DNA matches it firmly. Size is stated for part of the rows, as once, few or many counts, or as a class when the clone is expanded.

len	abundance	v_gene	j_gene	d_gene	CDR3aa	CDR3nt
14	-	TRBV6-5	TRBJ2-5	-	CASSYSWGDETQYF	TGTGCCAGCAGTTACTCCTGGGGGGATGAGACCCAGTACTTC
13	-	TRBV19	TRBJ1-5	-	CASSTHRDQPQHF	TGTGCCAGTAGTACCCACAGGGATCAGCCCCAGCATTTT
12	-	TRBV29-1	TRBJ2-7	TRBD1	CSVAGTGNEQYF	TGCAGCGTAGCCGGGACAGGAAACGAGCAGTACTTC
15	-	TRBV6-5	TRBJ2-3	TRBD1	CASSYGQGGADTQYF	TGTGCCAGCAGTTACGGACAGGGGGGCGCAGATACGCAGTATTTT
14	-	TRBV7-9	TRBJ2-1	-	CASSLGGQYNEQFF	TGTGCCAGCAGCTTAGGGGGCCAGTACAATGAGCAGTTCTTC
15	-	TRBV19	TRBJ1-6	-	CASSTLSSGHSPLHF	TGTGCCAGTAGTACCCTTTCTTCAGGGCATTCACCCCTCCACTTT
12	-	TRBV28	TRBJ1-4	-	CASGGFNEKLFF	TGTGCCAGCGGGGGGTTTAATGAAAAACTGTTTTTT
16	-	TRBV6-6	TRBJ2-1	TRBD2	CASNSGGGVSYNEQFF	TGTGCCAGCAATAGCGGCGGGGGAGTCTCCTACAATGAGCAGTTCTTC
15	-	TRBV6-5	TRBJ2-1	TRBD2	CASSFLPTSINEQFF	TGTGCCAGCAGTTTTCTCCCGACTAGCATCAATGAGCAGTTCTTC
15	-	TRBV5-1	TRBJ2-3	TRBD1	CASSFGQGSADTQYF	TGCGCCAGCAGCTTTGGACAGGGATCAGCAGATACGCAGTATTTT
13	-	TRBV27	TRBJ2-3	-	CASSLPGTDTQYF	TGTGCCAGCAGTTTACCTGGCACAGATACGCAGTATTTT
13	-	TRBV11-3	TRBJ1-1	-	CASSFGLSTEAFF	TGTGCCAGCAGTTTTGGCTTGTCGACTGAAGCTTTCTTT
14	-	TRBV6-5	TRBJ2-7	-	CASSPDRPLDEQYF	TGTGCCAGCAGTCCAGACAGGCCCTTAGACGAGCAGTACTTC
14	-	TRBV6-5	TRBJ2-3	TRBD1	CASSPGQGMDTQYF	TGTGCCAGCAGTCCGGGACAGGGGATGGATACGCAGTATTTT
13	-	TRBV19	TRBJ2-7	TRBD1	CATSPGTAYEQYF	TGTGCCACCTCCCCCGGGACAGCCTACGAGCAGTACTTC
15	-	TRBV19	TRBJ2-7	TRBD2	CASSGETGGRYEQYF	TGTGCCAGTAGTGGAGAGACGGGGGGGAGATACGAGCAGTACTTC
14	-	TRBV19	TRBJ1-5	-	CASSKFESIQPQHF	TGTGCCAGTAGCAAGTTTGAGTCAATCCAGCCCCAGCATTTT
14	-	TRBV5-1	TRBJ1-3	-	CASSLGLPGNTIYF	TGCGCCAGCAGCCTCGGACTCCCTGGAAACACCATATATTTT
19	-	TRBV6-6	TRBJ2-3	TRBD2	CASSLTPPGLAGGSPEQYF	TGTGCCAGCAGTCTTACCCCCCCGGGACTAGCGGGGGGGTCACCTGAGCAGTATTTT
16	-	TRBV2	TRBJ2-1	TRBD2	CASSLATGGSYNEQFF	TGTGCCAGCAGTCTCGCGACGGGAGGCTCCTACAATGAGCAGTTCTTC
13	-	TRBV6-5	TRBJ1-3	-	CASSYSGSNTIYF	TGTGCCAGCAGTTACTCCGGGAGTAACACCATATATTTT
16	-	TRBV19	TRBJ1-3	TRBD1	CASSSWGTGSGNTIYF	TGTGCCAGTAGTAGTTGGGGGACAGGGTCTGGAAACACCATATATTTT
16	few	TRBV10-3	TRBJ2-1	TRBD1	CAINPGTGQGGDEQFF	TGTGCCATCAACCCGGGGACGGGACAGGGTGGGGATGAGCAGTTCTTC
14	-	TRBV10-3	TRBJ2-7	TRBD1	CAISEQGVDYEQYF	TGTGCCATCAGTGAACAGGGGGTGGACTACGAGCAGTACTTC
17	-	TRBV4-3	TRBJ2-3	-	CASSQAVSQANTDTQYF	TGCGCCAGCAGCCAAGCTGTGAGCCAGGCGAACACAGATACGCAGTATTTT
15	-	TRBV2	TRBJ1-2	-	CASTSLVSTVYGYTF	TGTGCCAGCACTTCTTTGGTCTCCACAGTTTATGGCTACACCTTC
13	-	TRBV5-1	TRBJ2-5	TRBD2	CASGAGGQETQYF	TGCGCCAGCGGAGCGGGGGGACAAGAGACCCAGTACTTC
15	-	TRBV5-6	TRBJ1-3	-	CASSKKYSSGNTIYF	TGTGCCAGCAGCAAGAAATACAGCTCTGGAAACACCATATATTTT
14	-	TRBV10-3	TRBJ1-1	-	CAISDGGLNTEAFF	TGTGCCATCAGTGATGGAGGGTTAAACACTGAAGCTTTCTTT
14	-	TRBV5-1	TRBJ2-1	TRBD1	CASSGDRVYNEQFF	TGCGCCAGCAGCGGGGACAGGGTTTACAATGAGCAGTTCTTC
16	-	TRBV21-1	TRBJ2-1	-	CASSKGPLGAIGEQFF	TGTGCCAGCAGCAAAGGCCCCTTAGGGGCAATCGGTGAGCAGTTCTTC